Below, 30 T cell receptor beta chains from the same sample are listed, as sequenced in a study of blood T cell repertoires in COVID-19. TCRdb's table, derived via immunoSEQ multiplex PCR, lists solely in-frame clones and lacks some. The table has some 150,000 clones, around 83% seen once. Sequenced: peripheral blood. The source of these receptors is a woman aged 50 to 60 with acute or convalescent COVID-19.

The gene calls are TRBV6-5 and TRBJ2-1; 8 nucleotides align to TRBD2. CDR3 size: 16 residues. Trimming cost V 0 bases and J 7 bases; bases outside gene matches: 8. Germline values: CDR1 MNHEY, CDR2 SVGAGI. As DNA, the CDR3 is TGTGCCAGCAGTTACTCGGGCGGGGGGAAGTCGAATGAGCAGTTCTTC. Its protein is CASSYSGGGKSNEQFF.

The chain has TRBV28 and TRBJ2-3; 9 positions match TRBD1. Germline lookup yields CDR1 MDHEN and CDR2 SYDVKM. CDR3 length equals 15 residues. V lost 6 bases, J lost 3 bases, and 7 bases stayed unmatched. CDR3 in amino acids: CASRKGTGFTDTQYF. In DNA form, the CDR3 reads TGTGCCAGCAGGAAAGGGACAGGGTTTACAGATACGCAGTATTTT.

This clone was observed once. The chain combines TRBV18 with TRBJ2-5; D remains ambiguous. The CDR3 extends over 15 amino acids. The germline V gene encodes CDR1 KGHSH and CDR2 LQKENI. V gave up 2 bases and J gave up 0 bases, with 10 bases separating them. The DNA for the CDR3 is TGTGCCAGCTCACCAAATTGGGCAGACCAAGAGACCCAGTACTTC. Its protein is CASSPNWADQETQYF.

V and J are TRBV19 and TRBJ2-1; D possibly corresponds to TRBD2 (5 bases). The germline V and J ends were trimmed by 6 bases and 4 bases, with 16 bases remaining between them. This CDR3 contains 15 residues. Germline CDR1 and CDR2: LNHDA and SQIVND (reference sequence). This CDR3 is CASSRGGSLYNEQFF. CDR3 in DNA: TGTGCCAGTAGCCGAGGTGGGAGCTTATACAATGAGCAGTTCTTC.

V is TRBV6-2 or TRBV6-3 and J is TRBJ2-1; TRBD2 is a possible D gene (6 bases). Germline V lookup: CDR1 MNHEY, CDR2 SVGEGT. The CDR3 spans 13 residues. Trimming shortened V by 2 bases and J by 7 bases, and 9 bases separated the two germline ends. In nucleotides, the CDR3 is TGTGCCAGCAGTTACGGAGGGGTTAATGAGCAGTTCTTC. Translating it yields CASSYGGVNEQFF.

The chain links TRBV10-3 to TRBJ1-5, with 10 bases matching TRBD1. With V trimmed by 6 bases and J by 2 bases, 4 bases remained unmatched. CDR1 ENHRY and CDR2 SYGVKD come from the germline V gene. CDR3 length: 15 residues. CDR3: CAISDRGHGNQPQHF. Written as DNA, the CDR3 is TGTGCCATCAGCGACAGGGGGCACGGCAATCAGCCCCAGCATTTT.

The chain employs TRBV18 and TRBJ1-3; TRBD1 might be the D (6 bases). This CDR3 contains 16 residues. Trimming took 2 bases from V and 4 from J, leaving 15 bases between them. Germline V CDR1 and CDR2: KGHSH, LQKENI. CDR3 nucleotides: TGTGCCAGCTCACCAGCGGGGGGGCCCTCCGGAAACACCATATATTTT. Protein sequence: CASSPAGGPSGNTIYF.

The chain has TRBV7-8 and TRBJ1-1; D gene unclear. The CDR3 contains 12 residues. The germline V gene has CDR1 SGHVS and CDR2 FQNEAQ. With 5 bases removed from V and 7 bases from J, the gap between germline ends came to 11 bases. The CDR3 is CASSPPVGEAFF. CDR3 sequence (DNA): TGTGCCAGCAGCCCCCCAGTTGGTGAAGCTTTCTTT. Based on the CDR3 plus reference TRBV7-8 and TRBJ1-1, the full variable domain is GAGVSQSPRYKVAKRGQDVALRCDPISGHVSLFWYQQALGQGPEFLTYFQNEAQLDKSGLPSDRFFAERPEGSVSTLKIQRTQQEDSAVYLCASSPPVGEAFFGQGTRLTVV.

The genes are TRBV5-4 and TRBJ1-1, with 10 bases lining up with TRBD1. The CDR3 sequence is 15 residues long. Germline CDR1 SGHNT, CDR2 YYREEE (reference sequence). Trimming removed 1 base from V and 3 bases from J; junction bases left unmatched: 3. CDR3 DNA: TGTGCCAGCAGCTTGAGACAGGGGGCTCACACTGAAGCTTTCTTT. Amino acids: CASSLRQGAHTEAFF.

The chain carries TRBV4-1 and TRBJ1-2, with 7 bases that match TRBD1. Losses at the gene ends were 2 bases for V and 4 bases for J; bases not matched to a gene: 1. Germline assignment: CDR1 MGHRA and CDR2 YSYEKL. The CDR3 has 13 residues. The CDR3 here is CASSQTGVYGYTF. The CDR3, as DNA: TGCGCCAGCAGCCAAACAGGGGTCTATGGCTACACCTTC.

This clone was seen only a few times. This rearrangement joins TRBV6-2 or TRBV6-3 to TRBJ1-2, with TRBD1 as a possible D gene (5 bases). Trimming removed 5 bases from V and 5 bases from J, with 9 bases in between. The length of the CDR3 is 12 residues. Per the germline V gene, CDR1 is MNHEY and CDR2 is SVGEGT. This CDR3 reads CASSPGRYGYTF. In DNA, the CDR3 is TGTGCCAGCAGTCCAGGGAGGTATGGCTACACCTTC.

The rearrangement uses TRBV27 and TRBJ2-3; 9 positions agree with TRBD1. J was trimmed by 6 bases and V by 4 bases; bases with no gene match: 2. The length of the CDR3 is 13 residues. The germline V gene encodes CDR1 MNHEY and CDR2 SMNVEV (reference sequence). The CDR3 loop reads CASSWGTGDTQYF. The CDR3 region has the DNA TGTGCCAGCAGTTGGGGGACAGGGGATACGCAGTATTTT.

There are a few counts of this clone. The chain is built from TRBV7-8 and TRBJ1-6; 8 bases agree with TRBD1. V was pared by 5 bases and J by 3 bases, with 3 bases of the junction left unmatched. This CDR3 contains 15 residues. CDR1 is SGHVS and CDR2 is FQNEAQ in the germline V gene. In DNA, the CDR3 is TGTGCCAGCAGCACCGGACAGGGCTATAATTCACCCCTCCACTTT. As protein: CASSTGQGYNSPLHF.

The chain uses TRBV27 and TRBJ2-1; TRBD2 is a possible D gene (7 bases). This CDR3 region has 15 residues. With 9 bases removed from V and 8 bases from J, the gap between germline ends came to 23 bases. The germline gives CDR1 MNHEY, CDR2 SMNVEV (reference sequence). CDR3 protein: CASLHGGGRGDEQFF. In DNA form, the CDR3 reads TGTGCCAGTCTCCACGGGGGCGGGAGAGGAGATGAGCAGTTCTTC.

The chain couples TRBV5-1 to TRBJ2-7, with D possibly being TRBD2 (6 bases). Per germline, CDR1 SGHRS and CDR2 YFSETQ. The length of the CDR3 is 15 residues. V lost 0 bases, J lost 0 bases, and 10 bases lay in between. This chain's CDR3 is CASSLGGGDSYEQYF. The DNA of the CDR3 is TGCGCCAGCAGCTTGGGCGGCGGGGACTCCTACGAGCAGTACTTC.

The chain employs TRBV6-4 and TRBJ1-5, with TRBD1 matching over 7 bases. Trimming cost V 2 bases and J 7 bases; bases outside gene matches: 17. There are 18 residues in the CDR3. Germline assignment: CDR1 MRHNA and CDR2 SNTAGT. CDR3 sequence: CASSDPAQGGLMLQPQHF. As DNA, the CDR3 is TGTGCCAGCAGTGACCCAGCCCAGGGGGGTTTGATGTTACAGCCCCAGCATTTT.

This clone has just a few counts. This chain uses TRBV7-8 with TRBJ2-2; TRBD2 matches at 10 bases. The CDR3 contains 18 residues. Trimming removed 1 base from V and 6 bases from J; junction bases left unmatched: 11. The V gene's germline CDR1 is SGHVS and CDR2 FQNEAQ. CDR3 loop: CASSLELASGGIPGELFF. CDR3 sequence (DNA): TGTGCCAGCAGCTTAGAGCTCGCTAGCGGGGGTATCCCCGGGGAGCTGTTTTTT.

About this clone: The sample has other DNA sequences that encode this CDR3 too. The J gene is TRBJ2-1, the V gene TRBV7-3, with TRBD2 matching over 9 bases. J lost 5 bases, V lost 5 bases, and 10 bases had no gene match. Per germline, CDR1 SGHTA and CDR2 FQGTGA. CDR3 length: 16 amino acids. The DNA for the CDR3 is TGTGCCAGCAGCCGCTCAGGAGCGGGGGGAAACAATGAGCAGTTCTTC. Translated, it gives CASSRSGAGGNNEQFF.

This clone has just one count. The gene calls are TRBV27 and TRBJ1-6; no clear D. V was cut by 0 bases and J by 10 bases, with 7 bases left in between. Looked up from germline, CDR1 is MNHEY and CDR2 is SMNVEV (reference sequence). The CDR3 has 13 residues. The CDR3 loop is CASSLSRASPLHF. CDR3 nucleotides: TGTGCCAGCAGTTTATCGAGGGCGTCACCCCTCCACTTT.

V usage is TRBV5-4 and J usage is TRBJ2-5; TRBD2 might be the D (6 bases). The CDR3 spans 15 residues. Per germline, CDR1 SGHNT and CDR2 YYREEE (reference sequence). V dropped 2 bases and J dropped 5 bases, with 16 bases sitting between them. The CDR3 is CASSLLAVSGETQYF. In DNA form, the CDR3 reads TGTGCCAGCAGCTTATTAGCGGTGTCGGGGGAGACCCAGTACTTC. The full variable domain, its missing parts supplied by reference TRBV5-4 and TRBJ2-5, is ETGVTQSPTHLIKTRGQQVTLRCSSQSGHNTVSWYQQALGQGPQFIFQYYREEENGRGNFPPRFSGLQFPNYSSELNVNALELDDSALYLCASSLLAVSGETQYFGPGTRLLVL.

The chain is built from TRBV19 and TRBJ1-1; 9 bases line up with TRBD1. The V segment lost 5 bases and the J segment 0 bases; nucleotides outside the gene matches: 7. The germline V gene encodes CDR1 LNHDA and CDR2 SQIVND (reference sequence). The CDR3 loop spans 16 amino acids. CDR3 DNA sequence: TGTGCCAGTAGTTTGGACAGGGGTGGGATGAACACTGAAGCTTTCTTT. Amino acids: CASSLDRGGMNTEAFF.

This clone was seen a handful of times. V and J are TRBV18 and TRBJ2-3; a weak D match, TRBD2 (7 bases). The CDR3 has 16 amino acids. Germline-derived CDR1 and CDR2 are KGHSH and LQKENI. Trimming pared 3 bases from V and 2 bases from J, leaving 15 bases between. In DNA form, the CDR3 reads TGTGCCAGCTCACCTTGGGCGGGGGCTACCACAGATACGCAGTATTTT. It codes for CASSPWAGATTDTQYF.

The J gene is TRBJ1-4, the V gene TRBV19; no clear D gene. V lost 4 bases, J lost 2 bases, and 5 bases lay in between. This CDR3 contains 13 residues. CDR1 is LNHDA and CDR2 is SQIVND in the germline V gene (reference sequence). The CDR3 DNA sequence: TGTGCCAGTAGTAGGCAGACTAATGAAAAACTGTTTTTT. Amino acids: CASSRQTNEKLFF.

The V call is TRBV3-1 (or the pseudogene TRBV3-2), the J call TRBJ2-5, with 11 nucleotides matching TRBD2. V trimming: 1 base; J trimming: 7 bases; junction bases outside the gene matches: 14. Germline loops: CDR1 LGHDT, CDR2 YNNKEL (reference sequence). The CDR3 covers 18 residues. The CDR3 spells CASSQVRLAGGPPRTQYF. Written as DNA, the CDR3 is TGTGCCAGCAGCCAAGTTCGCCTAGCGGGGGGCCCTCCTAGGACCCAGTACTTC.

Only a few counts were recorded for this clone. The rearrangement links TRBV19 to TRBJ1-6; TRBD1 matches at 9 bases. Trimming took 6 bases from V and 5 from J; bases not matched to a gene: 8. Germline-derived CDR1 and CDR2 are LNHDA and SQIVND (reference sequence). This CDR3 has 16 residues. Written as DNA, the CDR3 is TGTGCCAGTAGCGCACAGGGGGCTGTGAATAATTCACCCCTCCACTTT. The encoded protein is CASSAQGAVNNSPLHF.

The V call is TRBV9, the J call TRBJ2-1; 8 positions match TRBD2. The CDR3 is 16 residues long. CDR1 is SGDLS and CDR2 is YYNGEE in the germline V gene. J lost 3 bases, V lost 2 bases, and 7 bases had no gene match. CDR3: CASSVIAGTHYNEQFF. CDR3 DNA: TGTGCCAGCAGCGTTATAGCGGGAACCCACTACAATGAGCAGTTCTTC. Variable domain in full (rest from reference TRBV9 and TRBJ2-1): DSGVTQTPKHLITATGQRVTLRCSPRSGDLSVYWYQQSLDQGLQFLIQYYNGEERAKGNILERFSAQQFPDLHSELNLSSLELGDSALYFCASSVIAGTHYNEQFFGPGTRLTVL.

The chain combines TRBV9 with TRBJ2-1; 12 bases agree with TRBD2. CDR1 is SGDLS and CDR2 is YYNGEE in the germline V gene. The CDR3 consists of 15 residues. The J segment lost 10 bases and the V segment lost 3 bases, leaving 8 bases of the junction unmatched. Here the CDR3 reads CASSASGLAGGEQFF. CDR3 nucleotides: TGTGCCAGCAGCGCCTCGGGGCTAGCGGGAGGGGAGCAGTTCTTC.

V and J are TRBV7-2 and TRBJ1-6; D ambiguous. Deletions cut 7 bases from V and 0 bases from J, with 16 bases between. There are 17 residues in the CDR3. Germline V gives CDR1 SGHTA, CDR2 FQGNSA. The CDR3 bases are TGTGCCAGCAACTCACTCGACGGGAGCTCCTATAATTCACCCCTCCACTTT. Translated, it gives CASNSLDGSSYNSPLHF.

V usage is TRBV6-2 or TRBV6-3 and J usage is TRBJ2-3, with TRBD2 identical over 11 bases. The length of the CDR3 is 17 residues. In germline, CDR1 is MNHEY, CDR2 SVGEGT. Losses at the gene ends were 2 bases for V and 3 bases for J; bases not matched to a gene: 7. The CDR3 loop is CASSYPPLAGETDTQYF. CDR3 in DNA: TGTGCCAGCAGTTACCCCCCACTAGCGGGGGAGACAGATACGCAGTATTTT.

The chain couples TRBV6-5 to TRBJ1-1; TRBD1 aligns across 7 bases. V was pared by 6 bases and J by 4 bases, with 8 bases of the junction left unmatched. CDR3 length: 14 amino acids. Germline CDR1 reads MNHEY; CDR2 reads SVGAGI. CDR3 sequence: CASRRQGSGTEAFF. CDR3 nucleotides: TGTGCCAGCAGGAGACAGGGTTCGGGCACTGAAGCTTTCTTT.